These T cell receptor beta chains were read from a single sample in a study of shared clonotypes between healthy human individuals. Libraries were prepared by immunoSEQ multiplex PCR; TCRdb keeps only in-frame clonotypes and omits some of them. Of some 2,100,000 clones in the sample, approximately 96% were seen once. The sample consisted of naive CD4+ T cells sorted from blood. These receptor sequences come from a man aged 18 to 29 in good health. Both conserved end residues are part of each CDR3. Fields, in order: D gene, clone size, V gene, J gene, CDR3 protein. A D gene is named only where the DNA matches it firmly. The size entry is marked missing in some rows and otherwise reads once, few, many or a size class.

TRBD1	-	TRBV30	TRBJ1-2	CAFTTGELLPTF
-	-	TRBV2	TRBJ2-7	CASSGQGGTSEQYF
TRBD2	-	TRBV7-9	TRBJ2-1	CASKRGYNEQFF
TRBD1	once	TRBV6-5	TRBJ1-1	CASRSGQGVAEAFF
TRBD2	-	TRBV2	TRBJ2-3	CASRTSGTDTQYF
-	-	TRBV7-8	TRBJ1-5	CASSLDARGNQPQHF
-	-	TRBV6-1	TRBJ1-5	CASSEGQRYSNQPQHF
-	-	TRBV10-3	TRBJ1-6	CAISESTGVGSPLHF
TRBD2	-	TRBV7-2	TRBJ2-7	CASSLGTSGHAYEQYF
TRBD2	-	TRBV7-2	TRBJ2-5	CASSPGVGTNQETQYF
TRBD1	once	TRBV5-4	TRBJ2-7	CASSLASPGQGAGEQYF
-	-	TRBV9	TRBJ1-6	CASSSGARGVFNSPLHF
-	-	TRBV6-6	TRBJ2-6	CASSSGGTGANVLTF
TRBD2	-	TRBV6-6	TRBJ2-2	CAASLAGNTGELFF
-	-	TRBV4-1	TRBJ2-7	CASSQARGSSYEQYF
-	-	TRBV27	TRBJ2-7	CASSLPGREQYF
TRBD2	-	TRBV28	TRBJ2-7	CASRQAGGRYEQYF
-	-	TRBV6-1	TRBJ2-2	CASSLGGNTGELFF
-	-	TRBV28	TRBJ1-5	CASGLGVGGNQPQHF
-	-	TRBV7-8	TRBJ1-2	CASSLDVGYGYTF
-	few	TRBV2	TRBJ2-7	CASSEEVYEQYF
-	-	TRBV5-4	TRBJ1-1	CASSLADNTEAFF
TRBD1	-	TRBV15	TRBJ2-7	CATGQGSYEQYF
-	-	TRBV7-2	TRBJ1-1	CASSLVVQGEAFF
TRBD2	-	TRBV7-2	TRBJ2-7	CASSPPGTSGKDREQYF
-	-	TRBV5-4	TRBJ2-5	CASSTPKSETQYF
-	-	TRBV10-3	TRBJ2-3	CAISEAGADTQYF
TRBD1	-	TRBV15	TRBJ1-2	CATSFDRGGSYGYTF
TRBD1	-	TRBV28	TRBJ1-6	CASSSGQGPNPLHF
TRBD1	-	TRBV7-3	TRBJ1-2	CASSRGGASGYTF
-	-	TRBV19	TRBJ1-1	CASSITGEAFF
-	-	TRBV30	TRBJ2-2	CAWRGLGGTGELFF
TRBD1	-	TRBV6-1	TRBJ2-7	CASTNRGREEQYF
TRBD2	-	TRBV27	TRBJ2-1	CASSLSISGGYNEQFF
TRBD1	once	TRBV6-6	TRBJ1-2	CASSPGTGGYGYTF
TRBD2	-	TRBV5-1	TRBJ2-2	CASSSLMTSGKGGELFF
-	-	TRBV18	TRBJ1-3	CASSPSRGWAGNTIYF
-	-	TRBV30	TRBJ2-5	CAWSTGDIKTQYF
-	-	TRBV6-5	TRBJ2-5	CASSSTALRFIGTQYF
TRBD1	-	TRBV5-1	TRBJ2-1	CASSVHRGDEQFF
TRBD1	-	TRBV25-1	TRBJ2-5	CASKGDRPTQYF
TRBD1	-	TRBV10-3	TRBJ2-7	CAISGGGQGYEQYF
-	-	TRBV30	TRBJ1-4	CAWSVFSGRAHEKLFF
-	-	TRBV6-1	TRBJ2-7	CASSEKSLSEQYF
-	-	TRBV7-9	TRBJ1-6	CASSDLPGPTGLDSPLHF